These T cell receptor beta chains were read from a single sample in a study of cytotoxic CD8 clonotypes in ibrutinib-treated CLL. Clones were sequenced by immunoSEQ multiplex PCR, and TCRdb holds only the in-frame ones, with some missing. The table records fewer than 25,000 clones, approximately 74% of them present only once. This material consisted of PBMCs, taken before ibrutinib treatment. The receptors were gathered from a human donor with chronic lymphocytic leukemia. The CDR3 runs from the conserved cysteine through the conserved F or W. The D gene is left open where the match is weak. Not every row has a clone size; where given, it reads once, few, many or a size class.

D gene	clone size	V gene	J gene	CDR3 protein	CDR3 DNA
NA	NA	TRBV30	TRBJ1-2	CASTNISYGYTF	TGTGCCTCAACAAATATCAGCTATGGCTACACCTTC
TRBD1	NA	TRBV6-5	TRBJ2-5	CASSWTGGQETQYF	TGTGCCAGCAGTTGGACAGGCGGCCAAGAGACCCAGTACTTC
TRBD2	NA	TRBV4-2	TRBJ2-7	CASSRGLSGGPPAHEQYF	TGTGCCAGCAGCCGCGGTCTGTCGGGAGGGCCTCCCGCCCACGAGCAGTACTTC
NA	NA	TRBV4-2	TRBJ2-7	CASSQLARDYEQYF	TGTGCCAGCAGCCAACTTGCCAGGGACTACGAGCAGTACTTC
NA	NA	TRBV7-9	TRBJ2-5	CASSARDRTQETQYF	TGTGCCAGCAGCGCCCGGGATCGGACGCAAGAGACCCAGTACTTC
NA	once	TRBV6-5	TRBJ2-7	CASSYSETTGEQYF	TGTGCCAGCAGTTACTCGGAGACAACCGGGGAGCAGTACTTC
NA	NA	TRBV25-1	TRBJ1-6	CASSESNKISPLHF	TGTGCCAGCAGTGAATCGAACAAAATCTCACCCCTCCACTTT
NA	few	TRBV7-9	TRBJ2-7	CASAGGYEQYF	TGTGCCAGCGCTGGCGGCTACGAGCAGTACTTC
NA	NA	TRBV7-9	TRBJ2-7	CASSFFGSPSYEQYF	TGTGCCAGCAGCTTTTTTGGGTCGCCTTCCTACGAGCAGTACTTC
NA	NA	TRBV2	TRBJ2-5	CASSVGGSAGTQYF	TGTGCCAGCAGTGTTGGAGGGTCCGCGGGGACCCAGTACTTC
NA	NA	TRBV10-3	TRBJ2-3	CAIRQGGSSTDTQYF	TGTGCCATCAGACAGGGTGGATCTAGCACAGATACGCAGTATTTT
NA	NA	TRBV11-3	TRBJ2-3	CASSLDRPGGTQYF	TGTGCCAGCAGCTTAGACCGACCCGGTGGTACGCAGTATTTT
TRBD1	NA	TRBV30	TRBJ1-3	CAWGPTGGSGNTIYF	TGTGCCTGGGGGCCAACAGGGGGCTCTGGAAACACCATATATTTT
TRBD2	NA	TRBV18	TRBJ2-2	CASSPKELAGYANTGELFF	TGTGCCAGCTCACCAAAGGAACTAGCGGGATACGCGAACACCGGGGAGCTGTTTTTT
NA	few	TRBV6-5	TRBJ1-4	CASSYRRQGPEKLFF	TGTGCCAGCAGTTACCGAAGACAAGGACCAGAAAAACTGTTTTTT
TRBD1	NA	TRBV11-1	TRBJ1-2	CASSLGDRRPSNYGYTF	TGTGCCAGCAGCTTGGGGGACAGAAGACCTTCTAACTATGGCTACACCTTC
NA	NA	TRBV7-2	TRBJ2-1	CASSYWGGWSSYNEQFF	TGTGCCAGCAGCTATTGGGGGGGCTGGAGCTCCTACAATGAGCAGTTCTTC
NA	NA	TRBV28	TRBJ2-7	CASVGSGTRSYEQYF	TGTGCCAGCGTCGGATCAGGGACGCGCTCCTACGAGCAGTACTTC
NA	NA	TRBV6-4	TRBJ1-1	CASSDPSWNTEAFF	TGTGCCAGCAGTGACCCGAGCTGGAACACTGAAGCTTTCTTT
TRBD2	NA	TRBV4-2	TRBJ2-5	CASSQELAGGPEKETQYF	TGTGCCAGCAGCCAAGAACTAGCGGGAGGGCCGGAGAAAGAGACCCAGTACTTC
TRBD1	once	TRBV6-5	TRBJ2-7	CASSYDRVAYEQYF	TGTGCCAGCAGTTACGACAGGGTGGCCTACGAGCAGTACTTC
NA	NA	TRBV10-3	TRBJ1-1	CAISVLDSVAEAFF	TGTGCCATCAGTGTTCTGGATTCTGTCGCTGAAGCTTTCTTT
TRBD1	once	TRBV6-5	TRBJ2-7	CASSYRDRTYEQYF	TGTGCCAGCAGTTACCGGGACAGGACCTACGAGCAGTACTTC
TRBD2	NA	TRBV10-3	TRBJ2-1	CAISESWSGSWNEQFF	TGTGCCATCAGTGAGTCGTGGAGCGGGAGCTGGAATGAGCAGTTCTTC
NA	NA	TRBV7-2	TRBJ2-3	CASSFTGIGNTQYF	TGTGCCAGCAGCTTCACCGGGATCGGGAATACGCAGTATTTT
NA	once	TRBV5-6	TRBJ2-7	CASSLDPRDTYEQYF	TGTGCCAGCAGCTTGGATCCTCGGGACACCTACGAGCAGTACTTC
TRBD2	NA	TRBV5-6	TRBJ2-7	CASSHYPGLAVQSYEQYF	TGTGCCAGCAGCCATTATCCTGGACTAGCCGTGCAATCCTACGAGCAGTACTTC
NA	NA	TRBV28	TRBJ2-7	CASRDLGGPVEQYF	TGTGCCAGCAGAGACCTCGGGGGGCCGGTCGAGCAGTACTTC
NA	NA	TRBV5-1	TRBJ2-7	CASSSTGAYFYEQYF	TGCGCCAGCAGCTCCACCGGGGCCTACTTCTACGAGCAGTACTTC
NA	NA	TRBV6-1	TRBJ1-5	CASSSDHSNQPQHF	TGTGCCAGCAGCAGCGACCATAGCAATCAGCCCCAGCATTTT
TRBD2	NA	TRBV9	TRBJ2-1	CASSPELSGLLYNEQFF	TGTGCCAGCAGCCCGGAGCTGTCGGGACTACTCTACAATGAGCAGTTCTTC
NA	NA	TRBV27	TRBJ2-2	CASRRGEPNTGELFF	TGTGCCAGCAGGAGGGGGGAACCGAACACCGGGGAGCTGTTTTTT
TRBD1	few	TRBV28	TRBJ2-3	CASSLQGASDTQYF	TGTGCCAGCAGTTTACAGGGGGCCTCAGATACGCAGTATTTT
TRBD1	NA	TRBV4-3	TRBJ2-1	CASSQDRGLGQFF	TGCGCCAGCAGCCAGGACAGGGGTTTGGGGCAGTTCTTC
NA	NA	TRBV6-1	TRBJ2-7	CASRTQEWDEQYF	TGTGCCAGCAGGACACAGGAGTGGGACGAGCAGTACTTC
NA	once	TRBV28	TRBJ2-7	CASNPLARRSYEQYF	TGTGCCAGCAACCCGCTCGCACGTCGGTCCTACGAGCAGTACTTC
NA	medium-sized	TRBV18	TRBJ2-3	CASSPGAENTDTQYF	TGTGCCAGCTCCCCCGGGGCCGAAAACACAGATACGCAGTATTTT
NA	NA	TRBV7-7	TRBJ2-5	CASSKGRGQETQYF	TGTGCTAGCAGCAAGGGAAGGGGGCAAGAGACCCAGTACTTC
TRBD1	NA	TRBV18	TRBJ2-4	CASSPGQGADIQYF	TGTGCCAGCTCGCCCGGACAGGGGGCCGACATTCAGTACTTC
NA	NA	TRBV10-1	TRBJ2-3	CASSEAPGMDTQYF	TGCGCCAGCAGTGAGGCCCCCGGGATGGATACGCAGTATTTT
NA	NA	TRBV2	TRBJ2-3	CASLPGLAGGTQYF	TGTGCCAGCCTGCCGGGACTAGCAGGGGGCACGCAGTATTTT
TRBD1	NA	TRBV15	TRBJ2-5	CATSRLAGQGYQETQYF	TGTGCCACCAGCAGATTGGCGGGACAGGGGTACCAAGAGACCCAGTACTTC
NA	NA	TRBV5-6	TRBJ1-5	CASSVGRNQPQHF	TGTGCCAGCAGCGTCGGTCGCAATCAGCCCCAGCATTTT
NA	NA	TRBV7-9	TRBJ1-4	CASSLLPDYNEKLFF	TGTGCCAGCAGCTTACTTCCGGACTATAATGAAAAACTGTTTTTT
NA	NA	TRBV19	TRBJ1-4	CASTPTKGGFVEKLFF	TGTGCCAGTACCCCCACGAAGGGGGGTTTTGTTGAAAAACTGTTTTTT
NA	NA	TRBV9	TRBJ2-1	CASSVGGLSYNEQFF	TGTGCCAGCAGCGTCGGGGGGCTCTCCTACAATGAGCAGTTCTTC
TRBD2	NA	TRBV10-2	TRBJ2-1	CASRGLAGENYNEQFF	TGCGCCAGCAGGGGACTAGCGGGAGAAAATTACAATGAGCAGTTCTTC
TRBD2	once	TRBV7-2	TRBJ2-4	CASSPGLAASKNIQYF	TGTGCCAGCAGCCCGGGACTAGCGGCCTCCAAAAACATTCAGTACTTC